The source of this TCR beta chain is a study of cytomegalovirus exposure and HLA in healthy donors. Study outcomes and limitations: Reports credit the classifier with highly specific, highly sensitive diagnosis of cytomegalovirus status.

The V gene lost 4 bases and the J gene lost 4 bases, with 8 bases spanning the gap. This CDR3 region has 14 residues. Germline V gene sequence: CDR1 MNHEY, CDR2 SMNVEV (reference sequence). A word on this clone: What it binds is unknown.

A multiplex PCR was run with 60 Vbeta primers and 13 Jbeta primers. Measured with immunoSEQ multiplex PCR; TCRdb has only the in-frame clones, and not every one. This sample has 270,000 or so clones, with roughly 90% found just once. The receptor's source is a man aged 40-50 years in good health and CMV-seropositive. This chain uses TRBV27 with TRBJ2-6, with D maybe TRBD1 (5 bases). The sample consisted of PBMCs. This CDR3 is CASSWGAGANVLTF. CDR3 coding DNA: TGTGCCAGCAGTTGGGGCGCGGGGGCCAACGTCCTGACTTTC.